One and the same sample provided the 32 T cell receptor beta chains below, sequenced in a study of blood T cell repertoires in COVID-19. Generated by immunoSEQ multiplex PCR, the TCRdb table keeps only in-frame clones and is missing some. The repertoire includes 110,000 to 150,000 clones, about 76% of them detected once, and roughly 8.2% sits in the top ten. Input material: peripheral blood. These TCRs come from a human donor in a cohort sampled during active COVID-19.

This clone has a handful of counts. This CDR3 is also generated by other DNA sequences in the sample. The chain uses TRBV18 and TRBJ2-7; 7 nucleotides match TRBD1. The CDR3 length is 12 residues. The germline CDR1 and CDR2 sequences are KGHSH and LQKENI. Trimming removed 3 bases from V and 5 bases from J; junction bases left unmatched: 1. CDR3 nucleotides: TGTGCCAGCTCACCTGACAGGGACGAGCAGTACTTC. This translates into CASSPDRDEQYF.

The chain uses TRBV25-1 and TRBJ2-5; a possible D gene is TRBD1 (6 bases). CDR1 is MGHDK, CDR2 SYGVNS, per germline. V was clipped by 3 bases and J by 5 bases, with 22 bases between them. The CDR3 is made up of 17 amino acids. The CDR3 is CASSESTGFVWGETQYF. The DNA for the CDR3 is TGTGCCAGCAGTGAGTCGACAGGATTTGTCTGGGGCGAGACCCAGTACTTC.

This chain joins TRBV27 and TRBJ2-6; the D is unclear. Trimming took off 6 bases at V and 1 base at J, with 4 bases between the two ends. This CDR3 has 13 amino acids. Germline values: CDR1 MNHEY, CDR2 SMNVEV (reference sequence). This CDR3 is CASSFSGANVLTF. The CDR3 DNA reads as TGTGCCAGCAGCTTTTCTGGGGCCAACGTCCTGACTTTC.

This clone was seen a few times. The chain combines TRBV12-3 or TRBV12-4 with TRBJ1-1; 9 bases agree with TRBD1. V was clipped by 5 bases and J by 11 bases; unmatched bases: 3. The CDR3 has 11 residues. The CDR3 loop reads CASSHRGPAFF. The CDR3 DNA reads TGTGCCAGCAGTCACAGGGGGCCGGCTTTCTTT.

Written as DNA, the CDR3 is TGTGCCAGCAGCTTGCAGGTCGTTAGGGGAGAAAAACTGTTTTTT. Translated: CASSLQVVRGEKLFF. V gene TRBV5-6 combines with J gene TRBJ1-4; possibly TRBD1 for D (5 bases). The V gene's germline CDR1 is SGHDT and CDR2 YYEEEE. The CDR3 is made up of 15 amino acids. V lost 1 base and J lost 8, with 15 bases in between.

V usage is TRBV6-6 and J usage is TRBJ2-1; 11 bases fit TRBD2. Germline trimming cut 5 bases from V and 3 bases from J; bases unmatched to any gene: 3. The CDR3 consists of 15 residues. Looked up from germline, CDR1 is MNHNY and CDR2 is SVGAGI (reference sequence). This chain's CDR3 is CASSTGTSGYNEQFF. CDR3 DNA sequence: TGTGCCAGCAGTACGGGGACTAGCGGCTACAATGAGCAGTTCTTC.

This chain joins TRBV4-1 and TRBJ2-7; D is possibly TRBD1 (5 bases). CDR3 length: 13 residues. Trimming removed 3 bases at V and 0 bases at J, with 6 bases between. Germline assignment: CDR1 MGHRA and CDR2 YSYEKL. The CDR3 protein is CASSHRASYEQYF. The CDR3 DNA sequence: TGCGCCAGCAGCCACAGGGCCTCCTACGAGCAGTACTTC.

This clone came up once. The V call is TRBV19, the J call TRBJ1-1; 8 bases are shared with TRBD1. Germline CDR1 LNHDA, CDR2 SQIVND (reference sequence). The CDR3 totals 16 residues. Germline trimming cut 0 bases from V and 0 bases from J; bases unmatched to any gene: 3. The CDR3 is CASSIDRDRMNTEAFF. The CDR3 DNA sequence: TGTGCCAGTAGTATAGACAGGGACAGGATGAACACTGAAGCTTTCTTT. Using reference TRBV19 and TRBJ1-1 for the parts outside the CDR3, the full variable domain is DGGITQSPKYLFRKEGQNVTLSCEQNLNHDAMYWYRQDPGQGLRLIYYSQIVNDFQKGDIAEGYSVSREKKESFPLTVTSAQKNPTAFYLCASSIDRDRMNTEAFFGQGTRLTVV.

The rearrangement uses TRBV7-6 and TRBJ2-7; 14 bases align to TRBD2. With V trimmed by 3 bases and J by 1 base, 8 bases remained unmatched. Per germline, CDR1 SGHVS and CDR2 FNYEAQ. The CDR3 is made up of 18 amino acids. CDR3 amino acids: CASSFTTSGREKSYEQYF. CDR3 nucleotide sequence: TGTGCCAGCAGCTTTACGACTAGCGGGAGGGAAAAGTCCTACGAGCAGTACTTC.

This chain links TRBV4-2 with TRBJ2-7, with a possible D match to TRBD2 (6 bases). Germline assignment: CDR1 LGHNA and CDR2 YNFKEQ. Trimming took 2 bases from V and 4 from J, leaving 15 bases between them. This CDR3 comprises 15 residues. The CDR3 is CASSQTHARGYEQYF. Written as DNA, the CDR3 is TGTGCCAGCAGCCAAACACATGCTCGGGGGTACGAGCAGTACTTC.

V usage is TRBV28 and J usage is TRBJ2-1; D is unclear. Germline CDR1 reads MDHEN; CDR2 reads SYDVKM. This CDR3 has 14 residues. The V and J ends lost 2 bases and 1 base respectively, with 6 bases between them. CDR3 residues: CASSLPSSYNEQFF. In nucleotides, the CDR3 is TGTGCCAGCAGTTTACCTAGTTCCTACAATGAGCAGTTCTTC.

This chain connects TRBV7-2 to TRBJ1-3; D is unresolved. CDR3 length: 14 amino acids. Germline values: CDR1 SGHTA, CDR2 FQGNSA. Trimming removed 6 bases from V and 4 bases from J, with 13 bases in between. CDR3 protein: CASSTSQAGNTIYF. The DNA for the CDR3 is TGTGCCAGCAGTACCTCCCAGGCGGGAAACACCATATATTTT.

This CDR3 reads CASSPRTGDQPQHF. In DNA form, the CDR3 reads TGTGCCAGCTCACCCCGGACAGGGGATCAGCCCCAGCATTTT. The V gene is TRBV18, the J gene TRBJ1-5; 9 nucleotides agree with TRBD1. V lost 3 bases, J lost 5 bases, and 2 bases stayed unmatched. The CDR3 has 14 residues. Germline CDR1 KGHSH, CDR2 LQKENI. The full variable domain, completed using reference TRBV18 and TRBJ1-5, is NAGVMQNPRHLVRRRGQEARLRCSPMKGHSHVYWYRQLPEEGLKFMVYLQKENIIDESGMPKERFSAEFPKEGPSILRIQQVVRGDSAAYFCASSPRTGDQPQHFGDGTRLSIL.

This chain uses TRBV7-9 with TRBJ2-5; D possibly corresponds to TRBD1 (6 bases). The length of the CDR3 is 14 residues. Germline V gene data show CDR1 as SEHNR and CDR2 as FQNEAQ (reference sequence). The V gene lost 1 base and the J gene lost 3 bases, with 9 bases spanning the gap. The CDR3 DNA reads as TGTGCCAGCAGCTTAGAACAGGGTAAAGAGACCCAGTACTTC. Residues: CASSLEQGKETQYF. The full variable domain, completed using reference TRBV7-9 and TRBJ2-5, is DTGVSQNPRHKITKRGQNVTFRCDPISEHNRLYWYRQTLGQGPEFLTYFQNEAQLEKSRLLSDRFSAERPKGSFSTLEIQRTEQGDSAMYLCASSLEQGKETQYFGPGTRLLVL.

This chain's CDR3 is CATSRDTGDAAYEQYF. Written as DNA, the CDR3 is TGTGCCACCAGCAGAGATACAGGGGACGCGGCGTACGAGCAGTACTTC. The chain is built from TRBV15 and TRBJ2-7; 7 bases agree with TRBD1. V trimming: 0 bases; J trimming: 4 bases; junction bases outside the gene matches: 9. CDR3 length: 16 residues. CDR1 and CDR2 from the germline V gene are LNHNV and YYDKDF (reference sequence).

This chain connects TRBV7-2 to TRBJ2-6; 8 bases match TRBD1. Trimming at V came to 5 bases and at J to 4 bases, leaving 4 bases not matched to a gene. CDR1 SGHTA and CDR2 FQGNSA come from the germline V gene. This CDR3 region has 15 residues. CDR3 in DNA: TGTGCCAGCAGCGGACAGGGTACAGGGGCCAACGTCCTGACTTTC. Translation gives CASSGQGTGANVLTF.

Remarks on this clone: Additional DNA sequences in this sample encode the identical CDR3. The CDR3 reads CASSSGLAGSYEQYF. In DNA form, the CDR3 reads TGTGCCAGTAGTTCGGGACTAGCGGGGAGCTACGAGCAGTACTTC. The chain has TRBV19 and TRBJ2-7, with 13 positions matching TRBD2. CDR3 length: 15 residues. The V segment lost 5 bases and the J segment 3 bases; nucleotides outside the gene matches: 4. Germline assignment: CDR1 LNHDA and CDR2 SQIVND (reference sequence).

This chain connects TRBV19 to TRBJ1-2; D not certain. The germline gives CDR1 LNHDA, CDR2 SQIVND (reference sequence). V lost 1 base to trimming and J lost 8 bases, with 8 bases between them. The CDR3 loop spans 12 amino acids. CDR3 in amino acids: CASSIGSVGYTF. Here the CDR3 DNA reads TGTGCCAGTAGTATAGGCAGTGTCGGCTACACCTTC. The whole variable domain, remainder taken from reference TRBV19 and TRBJ1-2, is DGGITQSPKYLFRKEGQNVTLSCEQNLNHDAMYWYRQDPGQGLRLIYYSQIVNDFQKGDIAEGYSVSREKKESFPLTVTSAQKNPTAFYLCASSIGSVGYTFGSGTRLTVV.

This rearrangement joins TRBV5-1 to TRBJ2-5, with D perhaps TRBD1 (6 bases). In germline, CDR1 is SGHRS, CDR2 YFSETQ. The ends were cut back, 1 base at V and 4 bases at J, with 11 bases in the middle. The CDR3 is 14 residues long. CDR3 sequence (DNA): TGCGCCAGCAGCTTGACAGGGTGGGGAGAGACCCAGTACTTC. Protein sequence: CASSLTGWGETQYF.

The chain is built from TRBV6-5 and TRBJ2-7; 9 nucleotides line up with TRBD2. The CDR3 is made up of 15 amino acids. The germline V gene encodes CDR1 MNHEY and CDR2 SVGAGI. With V trimmed by 4 bases and J by 2 bases, 6 bases remained unmatched. The chain's CDR3 is CASSLLGGRAYEQYF. The CDR3 DNA is TGTGCCAGCAGTTTGCTAGGCGGGAGGGCCTACGAGCAGTACTTC.

This clone appeared a few times. The V call is TRBV4-1, the J call TRBJ1-2; D ambiguous. Trimming stripped 0 bases from V and 7 bases from J, with 6 bases between. The CDR3 extends over 12 amino acids. Germline assignment: CDR1 MGHRA and CDR2 YSYEKL. The CDR3 here is CASSQERVGYTF. CDR3 nucleotides: TGCGCCAGCAGCCAAGAGAGGGTTGGCTACACCTTC.

The V gene is TRBV10-1, the J gene TRBJ2-2, with 11 bases matching TRBD2. The CDR3 consists of 16 residues. Germline lookup yields CDR1 WNHNN and CDR2 SYGVQD (reference sequence). V lost 4 bases to trimming and J lost 1 base; unmatched junction nucleotides: 2. The CDR3 region has the DNA TGCGCCAGCAGTGGACTAGCGGGATTGAACACCGGGGAGCTGTTTTTT. Encoded protein: CASSGLAGLNTGELFF.

The chain joins TRBV18 to TRBJ2-7; 7 bases agree with TRBD2. Trimming at V came to 1 base and at J to 1 base, leaving 7 bases not matched to a gene. Germline V lookup: CDR1 KGHSH, CDR2 LQKENI. CDR3 length: 16 amino acids. The CDR3 sequence: CASSPQAGYRSYEQYF. The CDR3 DNA is TGTGCCAGCTCACCACAAGCGGGGTACCGTTCCTACGAGCAGTACTTC.

The chain employs TRBV4-3 and TRBJ2-3, with TRBD2 matching 14 bases. Germline V gene lookup returns CDR1 LGHNA and CDR2 YSLEER. The junction had 7 bases not matched to a gene; V was cut back by 0 bases and J by 5 bases. The CDR3 runs to 18 residues. For the CDR3, the DNA is TGCGCCAGCAGCCAAGATTTGGGACTAGCGGGAGTGGGAGATACGCAGTATTTT. Residues: CASSQDLGLAGVGDTQYF.

The V call is TRBV15, the J call TRBJ2-1, with a weak D call TRBD2 (5 bases). The germline CDR1 and CDR2 sequences are LNHNV and YYDKDF (reference sequence). The CDR3 runs to 15 residues. V dropped 0 bases and J dropped 2 bases, with 8 bases sitting between them. The CDR3 protein is CATSRDFGTYNEQFF. CDR3 coding DNA: TGTGCCACCAGCAGAGATTTCGGGACCTACAATGAGCAGTTCTTC.

This clone was counted once. V usage is TRBV5-1 and J usage is TRBJ2-3; maybe TRBD1 (6 bases). The ends were cut back, 4 bases at V and 0 bases at J, with 9 bases in the middle. Germline-derived CDR1 and CDR2 are SGHRS and YFSETQ. The CDR3 sequence is 14 residues long. The CDR3 is CASSPGHSTDTQYF. The CDR3 DNA reads TGCGCCAGCAGCCCGGGACATAGCACAGATACGCAGTATTTT.

The rearrangement uses TRBV5-4 and TRBJ2-6; 7 positions match TRBD1. The CDR3 runs to 17 residues. CDR1 is SGHNT, CDR2 YYREEE, per germline (reference sequence). V shed 0 bases, J shed 0 bases, and the junction held 3 bases outside the gene matches. CDR3 amino acids: CASSLGTGSSGANVLTF. DNA for the CDR3: TGTGCCAGCAGCTTGGGGACAGGATCCTCTGGGGCCAACGTCCTGACTTTC.

The genes are TRBV18 and TRBJ1-1; D is uncertain. This CDR3 has 14 amino acids. Germline CDR1 is KGHSH and CDR2 is LQKENI. Trimming removed 3 bases at V and 4 bases at J, with 12 bases between. The CDR3 DNA sequence: TGTGCCAGCTCACCTTCCCGGGAGGGCACTGAAGCTTTCTTT. Encoded protein: CASSPSREGTEAFF.

The chain employs TRBV27 and TRBJ1-2; the match to TRBD1 covers 9 bases. Germline CDR1 reads MNHEY; CDR2 reads SMNVEV (reference sequence). The CDR3 is 13 amino acids. After removal of 6 bases from V and 4 bases from J, the junction contained 3 bases not matched to a gene. This CDR3 is CASSDRGSYGYTF. The CDR3 nucleotides are TGTGCCAGCAGCGACAGGGGGTCCTATGGCTACACCTTC.

This sequence joins TRBV5-4 and TRBJ2-3; 8 nucleotides line up with TRBD1. CDR1 is SGHNT, CDR2 YYREEE, per germline (reference sequence). CDR3 length: 16 amino acids. Unmatched junction bases numbered 7, after V lost 4 bases and J lost 0 bases. CDR3 sequence: CASSLWGQESTDTQYF. The DNA for the CDR3 is TGTGCCAGCAGCCTCTGGGGACAGGAGAGCACAGATACGCAGTATTTT.

The chain has TRBV4-1 and TRBJ1-5, with 7 positions matching TRBD1. V gave up 1 base and J gave up 5 bases; unmatched junction bases: 5. The CDR3 spans 15 residues. In germline, CDR1 is MGHRA, CDR2 YSYEKL. DNA of the CDR3: TGCGCCAGCAGCCAAGTCGGGACAGTTGATCAGCCCCAGCATTTT. This translates into CASSQVGTVDQPQHF.

This clone was seen more than once but under ten times. This sequence joins TRBV27 and TRBJ2-7; 12 positions match TRBD2. The CDR3 is 17 residues long. The V gene end was trimmed by 6 bases and the J gene end by 3 bases; junction bases not matched to a gene: 12. The germline V gene encodes CDR1 MNHEY and CDR2 SMNVEV (reference sequence). The CDR3 spells CASSTSGLAGSGYEQYF. DNA of the CDR3: TGTGCCAGCAGCACTAGTGGACTAGCGGGATCGGGCTACGAGCAGTACTTC.